Listed here are 23 T cell receptor beta chains from one sample, sequenced in a study of T cell responses to AZD1222 COVID-19 vaccine. Here immunoSEQ multiplex PCR was the method, and the copy in TCRdb shows in-frame clones only, minus some. The table includes around 130,000 clones, around 84% detected once. Sequenced here: peripheral blood, sampled on day 0 of AZD1222 vaccination. These receptor sequences come from an adult in good health.

The J gene is TRBJ2-7, the V gene TRBV4-1; TRBD1 agrees at 9 bases. Germline V CDR1 and CDR2: MGHRA, YSYEKL. CDR3 length equals 16 residues. Trimming cost V 3 bases and J 2 bases; bases outside gene matches: 8. The CDR3 reads CASSHTTGTGPYEQYF. CDR3 sequence (DNA): TGCGCCAGCAGCCATACCACCGGGACAGGGCCCTACGAGCAGTACTTC.

The chain carries TRBV24-1 and TRBJ1-2; TRBD1 matches 9 bases. CDR1 KGHDR and CDR2 SFDVKD come from the germline V gene. Trimming at V came to 3 bases and at J to 0 bases, leaving 7 bases not matched to a gene. This CDR3 region has 17 residues. The CDR3 is CATSDPRDREANYGYTF. CDR3 in DNA: TGTGCCACCAGTGATCCCCGGGACAGGGAAGCTAACTATGGCTACACCTTC.

The rearrangement links TRBV5-8 to TRBJ1-4; a possible D gene is TRBD1 (5 bases). The germline V gene has CDR1 SGHTS and CDR2 YDEGEE. This CDR3 contains 16 residues. V was cut by 4 bases and J by 0 bases, with 13 bases left in between. This CDR3 reads CASSMGDGTTNEKLFF. Here the CDR3 DNA reads TGTGCCAGCAGCATGGGGGACGGAACAACTAATGAAAAACTGTTTTTT.

The gene calls are TRBV5-1 and TRBJ1-3; D call uncertain. Per germline, CDR1 SGHRS and CDR2 YFSETQ. V was clipped by 1 base and J by 4 bases, with 6 bases between them. There are 13 residues in the CDR3. The CDR3 spells CASSLSQGNTIYF. CDR3 DNA sequence: TGCGCCAGCAGCTTGTCACAGGGAAACACCATATATTTT.

The J gene is TRBJ2-1, the V gene TRBV7-9, with D possibly TRBD1 on 8 matching bases. Per the germline V gene, CDR1 is SEHNR and CDR2 is FQNEAQ (reference sequence). Trimming took 4 bases from V and 6 from J, leaving 19 bases between them. This CDR3 has 16 amino acids. The CDR3 is CASSSTGGALRNEQFF. The DNA for the CDR3 is TGTGCCAGCAGCTCCACAGGGGGGGCTCTACGCAATGAGCAGTTCTTC.

The CDR3 nucleotides are TGTGCCATCAGTGAGGGGACAGGGATTGGTCAGCCCCAGCATTTT. It specifies CAISEGTGIGQPQHF. The chain is built from TRBV10-3 and TRBJ1-5; TRBD1 aligns across 9 bases. V trimming: 2 bases; J trimming: 6 bases; junction bases outside the gene matches: 5. The CDR3 consists of 15 residues. CDR1 ENHRY and CDR2 SYGVKD come from the germline V gene.

The chain couples TRBV4-1 to TRBJ2-1; the match to TRBD2 covers 14 bases. Germline V CDR1 and CDR2: MGHRA, YSYEKL. The CDR3 loop spans 15 amino acids. V lost 4 bases and J lost 7; bases outside the gene matches: 3. The CDR3 loop reads CASSLTSGRENEQFF. CDR3 in DNA: TGCGCCAGCAGCCTGACTAGCGGGAGGGAAAATGAGCAGTTCTTC.

With respect to this clone: Other nucleotide sequences from this sample produce the same CDR3. This rearrangement joins TRBV10-3 to TRBJ2-5; 7 bases are shared with TRBD2. Germline V gene sequence: CDR1 ENHRY, CDR2 SYGVKD. The CDR3 is 14 amino acids. Trimming cost V 2 bases and J 3 bases; bases outside gene matches: 3. This CDR3 is CAISEPGGEETQYF. CDR3 DNA sequence: TGTGCCATCAGTGAGCCGGGAGGTGAAGAGACCCAGTACTTC.

The chain employs TRBV10-3 and TRBJ1-2; D gene unclear. V was trimmed by 7 bases and J by 9 bases, leaving 18 bases between them. Germline values: CDR1 ENHRY, CDR2 SYGVKD. This CDR3 spans 13 amino acids. CDR3 region: CAITVGEGGSYTF. The CDR3 bases are TGTGCCATCACCGTCGGGGAGGGTGGCAGCTACACCTTC.

For this clone: At the DNA level, this CDR3 is encoded by other sequences in the same sample as well. V is TRBV12-5 and J is TRBJ1-1, with D possibly TRBD1 on 5 matching bases. The CDR3 totals 13 residues. Trimming took off 6 bases at V and 5 bases at J, with 13 bases between the two ends. The germline V gene has CDR1 LGHNT and CDR2 FRNRAP. CDR3 nucleotides: TGTGCTAGTGGACGGGGGGGACGAACTGAAGCTTTCTTT. This translates into CASGRGGRTEAFF.

This clone was recorded only once. The chain joins TRBV7-2 to TRBJ1-2; a possible D gene is TRBD1 (5 bases). V gave up 2 bases and J gave up 4 bases, with 8 bases separating them. Germline V lookup: CDR1 SGHTA, CDR2 FQGNSA. The CDR3 spans 13 residues. DNA of the CDR3: TGTGCCAGCAGCTTACGCAGGGTCTATGGCTACACCTTC. Protein product: CASSLRRVYGYTF.

The gene calls are TRBV7-9 and TRBJ2-2; 7 nucleotides match TRBD2. Germline CDR1 is SEHNR and CDR2 is FQNEAQ (reference sequence). The CDR3 is 15 amino acids. J lost 3 bases, V lost 9 bases, and 10 bases had no gene match. CDR3 bases: TGTGCCAGTTGTCCGGGACTACCACACACCGGGGAGCTGTTTTTT. It translates to CASCPGLPHTGELFF.

The chain has TRBV11-3 and TRBJ2-5; D is possibly TRBD2 (6 bases). V was cut by 0 bases and J by 0 bases, with 8 bases left in between. The CDR3 runs to 15 residues. Germline lookup yields CDR1 SGHNT and CDR2 YENEEA. This CDR3 is CASSLEAGHQETQYF. The CDR3 bases are TGTGCCAGCAGCTTAGAGGCGGGACACCAAGAGACCCAGTACTTC.

This clone occurred a few times. The chain joins TRBV6-6 to TRBJ1-4; tentative D call: TRBD1 (6 bases). Germline values: CDR1 MNHNY, CDR2 SVGAGI (reference sequence). V shed 6 bases and J shed 3 bases, with 14 bases lying between them. The CDR3 is made up of 15 amino acids. The CDR3 loop reads CASREWGAANEKLFF. The DNA of the CDR3 is TGTGCCAGCAGGGAATGGGGGGCGGCTAATGAAAAACTGTTTTTT.

The V and J genes are TRBV7-3 and TRBJ2-1; perhaps TRBD2 as D (6 bases). The germline V gene encodes CDR1 SGHTA and CDR2 FQGTGA. V lost 0 bases to trimming and J lost 5 bases, with 14 bases between them. The CDR3 loop spans 16 amino acids. CDR3 region: CASSLTLVGRNNEQFF. CDR3 DNA: TGTGCCAGCAGCTTAACTTTAGTCGGGAGAAACAATGAGCAGTTCTTC.

The chain recombines TRBV19 with TRBJ1-5, with D perhaps matching TRBD1 (6 bases). From germline, CDR1 is LNHDA and CDR2 SQIVND (reference sequence). The length of the CDR3 is 17 residues. Deletions cut 5 bases from V and 6 bases from J, with 23 bases between. CDR3 region: CASSFWGNREGFQPQHF. The CDR3 DNA sequence: TGTGCCAGTAGTTTCTGGGGAAACAGGGAAGGGTTTCAGCCCCAGCATTTT.

This clone was detected once. The chain links TRBV11-2 to TRBJ1-5; 7 bases map to TRBD1. The V segment lost 5 bases and the J segment 2 bases; nucleotides outside the gene matches: 3. The CDR3 runs 14 residues. Per the germline V gene, CDR1 is SGHAT and CDR2 is FQNNGV. The DNA for the CDR3 is TGTGCCAGCAGCGCCACAGGGGGCAATCAGCCCCAGCATTTT. As protein: CASSATGGNQPQHF.

In DNA form, the CDR3 reads TGTGCCAGCAGCGGTGACGGGGAGGGCCGTCGGGGACAGAGTGAGCAGTTCTTC. It yields the protein CASSGDGEGRRGQSEQFF. The rearrangement uses TRBV7-9 and TRBJ2-1; D might be TRBD1 or TRBD2, each matching 7 bases. The CDR3 sequence is 18 residues long. Germline V lookup: CDR1 SEHNR, CDR2 FQNEAQ (reference sequence). Trimming pared 5 bases from V and 9 bases from J, leaving 29 bases between.

The chain couples TRBV10-3 to TRBJ2-5; 12 bases are shared with TRBD2. The J segment lost 5 bases and the V segment lost 6 bases, leaving 7 bases of the junction unmatched. The germline gives CDR1 ENHRY, CDR2 SYGVKD. CDR3 length equals 15 residues. CDR3 loop: CAISDPSGGAETQYF. CDR3 coding DNA: TGTGCCATCAGCGACCCTAGCGGGGGGGCGGAGACCCAGTACTTC.

The gene calls are TRBV29-1 and TRBJ1-1; 7 bases map to TRBD1. Germline lookup yields CDR1 SQVTM and CDR2 ANQGSEA. The CDR3 runs 11 residues. V lost 7 bases, J lost 8 bases, and 7 bases stayed unmatched. CDR3 amino acids: CSDGTAPEAFF. The DNA for the CDR3 is TGCAGCGACGGGACAGCTCCCGAAGCTTTCTTT.

This chain links TRBV29-1 with TRBJ1-3; D is unresolved. The CDR3 length is 14 residues. V was pared by 8 bases and J by 0 bases, with 14 bases between. Germline CDR1 and CDR2: SQVTM and ANQGSEA. CDR3 sequence reads: CSPSGPVSGNTIYF. Written as DNA, the CDR3 is TGCAGCCCATCCGGACCGGTCTCTGGAAACACCATATATTTT. The full variable domain, its missing parts supplied by reference TRBV29-1 and TRBJ1-3, is SAVISQKPSRDICQRGTSLTIQCQVDSQVTMMFWYRQQPGQSLTLIATANQGSEATYESGFVIDKFPISRPNLTFSTLTVSNMSPEDSSIYLCSPSGPVSGNTIYFGEGSWLTVV.

The gene calls are TRBV6-5 and TRBJ2-7; no definite D call. Trimming left V 5 bases short and J 2 bases short, with 10 bases between. This CDR3 has 13 residues. The germline gives CDR1 MNHEY, CDR2 SVGAGI. CDR3 region: CASSHTATYEQYF. The CDR3 nucleotides are TGTGCCAGCAGTCACACAGCTACCTACGAGCAGTACTTC.

V is TRBV30 and J is TRBJ2-2, with 8 positions matching TRBD1. The ends lost 8 bases at V and 7 bases at J; junction bases unmatched: 12. From germline, CDR1 is GTSNPN and CDR2 SVGIG (reference sequence). This CDR3 is 14 amino acids long. CDR3 amino acids: CAGTVGQGGGELFF. CDR3 sequence (DNA): TGTGCCGGAACAGTAGGACAGGGCGGCGGGGAGCTGTTTTTT.